The next 25 T cell receptor beta chains were all read from a single sample in a study of CD8+ T cells in alopecia areata. Reverse transcribed after extraction, RNA yielded cDNA as the sequencing template. Generated by immunoSEQ multiplex PCR, the TCRdb table keeps only in-frame clones and is missing some. Of 180,000 or so clones in the sample, more than 45% are singletons; the top ten hold 5.5%. Treatment noted: oral pan-JAK inhibitor, 5-10 mg twice daily. The material was CD4+ T cells sorted from blood, obtained at week 24, from a patient treated with tofacitinib. The receptors come from a human donor with alopecia areata.

This clone was seen a handful of times. The chain uses TRBV29-1 and TRBJ1-2; 10 positions agree with TRBD1. This CDR3 contains 13 residues. CDR1 and CDR2 (germline): SQVTM, ANQGSEA. The V gene end was trimmed by 7 bases and the J gene end by 7 bases; junction bases not matched to a gene: 9. The CDR3 loop reads CSAEDRGEGGYTF. CDR3 sequence (DNA): TGCAGCGCAGAGGACAGGGGGGAAGGTGGCTACACCTTC.

This chain links TRBV30 with TRBJ2-2; D is uncertain. The V gene lost 1 base and the J gene lost 4 bases, with 10 bases spanning the gap. Germline V gene sequence: CDR1 GTSNPN, CDR2 SVGIG (reference sequence). CDR3 length: 14 residues. DNA for the CDR3: TGTGCCTGGAGTGAAAAGGGTCCCACCGGGGAGCTGTTTTTT. Translating it yields CAWSEKGPTGELFF.

The chain recombines TRBV19 with TRBJ2-3, with 10 bases aligning to TRBD1. The germline V gene encodes CDR1 LNHDA and CDR2 SQIVND (reference sequence). The CDR3 runs 16 residues. V was clipped by 4 bases and J by 0 bases; unmatched bases: 4. In DNA form, the CDR3 reads TGTGCCAGTAGTACCCTGGGACAGGGGAGCACAGATACGCAGTATTTT. Its translation: CASSTLGQGSTDTQYF.

The chain uses TRBV7-8 and TRBJ1-1; TRBD1 matches at 7 bases. The germline V gene encodes CDR1 SGHVS and CDR2 FQNEAQ. Trimming took 5 bases from V and 5 from J; bases not matched to a gene: 17. The CDR3 is 17 residues long. Here the CDR3 reads CASSHSRRGTVRTEAFF. Here the CDR3 DNA reads TGTGCCAGCAGCCACAGCCGCCGGGGGACAGTGAGAACTGAAGCTTTCTTT.

The sample holds one count of this clone. The chain links TRBV5-6 to TRBJ2-5; D ambiguous. Between the trimmed V and J ends, which lost 1 base and 1 base, there was a span of 8 bases. CDR1 SGHDT and CDR2 YYEEEE come from the germline V gene. The length of the CDR3 is 14 residues. The CDR3 bases are TGTGCCAGCAGCTTGAGTAACCTCCAAGAGACCCAGTACTTC. It yields the protein CASSLSNLQETQYF.

The V call is TRBV7-9, the J call TRBJ1-1; D is ambiguous. The V end lost 7 bases, the J end lost 3 bases, and 9 bases lay between the germline ends. Germline CDR1 is SEHNR and CDR2 is FQNEAQ (reference sequence). The CDR3 totals 12 residues. The CDR3 nucleotides read TGTGCCAGCACCTTCGGGGACACTGAAGCTTTCTTT. This gives the protein CASTFGDTEAFF. Supplemented by reference TRBV7-9 and TRBJ1-1, the full variable domain reads DTGVSQNPRHKITKRGQNVTFRCDPISEHNRLYWYRQTLGQGPEFLTYFQNEAQLEKSRLLSDRFSAERPKGSFSTLEIQRTEQGDSAMYLCASTFGDTEAFFGQGTRLTVV.

This clone was detected once. This rearrangement joins TRBV20-1 to TRBJ2-1; no definite D call. Between the trimmed V and J ends, which lost 3 bases and 8 bases, there was a span of 5 bases. Germline-derived CDR1 and CDR2 are DFQATT and SNEGSKA (reference sequence). The length of the CDR3 is 10 residues. CDR3 loop: CSASQDEQFF. CDR3 DNA sequence: TGCAGTGCTAGCCAGGATGAGCAGTTCTTC.

Details on this clone: At the DNA level, this CDR3 is encoded by other sequences in the same sample as well. The chain uses TRBV5-4 and TRBJ2-7; TRBD1 matches at 9 bases. The CDR3 runs to 14 residues. The ends lost 4 bases at V and 3 bases at J; junction bases unmatched: 5. Germline-derived CDR1 and CDR2 are SGHNT and YYREEE (reference sequence). Here the CDR3 reads CASSPGQGDYEQYF. DNA of the CDR3: TGTGCCAGCAGCCCGGGACAGGGCGACTACGAGCAGTACTTC.

The chain is built from TRBV29-1 and TRBJ1-1, with 8 nucleotides matching TRBD1. The CDR3 contains 12 residues. Germline trimming cut 3 bases from V and 5 bases from J; bases unmatched to any gene: 2. Looked up from germline, CDR1 is SQVTM and CDR2 is ANQGSEA. CDR3 coding DNA: TGCAGCGTTGACAGGGGGCAGACTGAAGCTTTCTTT. Encoded protein: CSVDRGQTEAFF.

The chain carries TRBV5-6 and TRBJ2-3; weak D call: TRBD2 (5 bases). Trimming removed 2 bases at V and 0 bases at J, with 13 bases between. Per germline, CDR1 SGHDT and CDR2 YYEEEE. The CDR3 spans 16 residues. CDR3 in DNA: TGTGCCAGCAGCTTATTGGCGGGTCCTAGCACAGATACGCAGTATTTT. Its protein is CASSLLAGPSTDTQYF.

About this clone: The sample contains more than one DNA sequence encoding this CDR3. The rearrangement links TRBV5-1 to TRBJ2-7; TRBD1 matches 9 bases. The CDR3 sequence is 14 residues long. The germline CDR1 and CDR2 sequences are SGHRS and YFSETQ. The junction had 4 bases not matched to a gene; V was cut back by 4 bases and J by 2 bases. The CDR3 region has the DNA TGCGCCAGCAGCCCGGGACAGGGTCCCTACGAGCAGTACTTC. It translates to CASSPGQGPYEQYF. The full variable domain, with the rest looked up from reference TRBV5-1 and TRBJ2-7, is KAGVTQTPRYLIKTRGQQVTLSCSPISGHRSVSWYQQTPGQGLQFLFEYFSETQRNKGNFPGRFSGRQFSNSRSEMNVSTLELGDSALYLCASSPGQGPYEQYFGPGTRLTVT.

The V and J genes are TRBV27 and TRBJ2-5; D tentatively reads TRBD1 or TRBD2 (5 bases each). Trimming left V 1 base short and J 4 bases short, with 13 bases between. The CDR3 has 15 residues. Germline loops: CDR1 MNHEY, CDR2 SMNVEV (reference sequence). The CDR3 is CASSLLGVRGETQYF. The CDR3 nucleotides read TGTGCCAGCAGTTTATTAGGGGTGAGGGGAGAGACCCAGTACTTC.

The V gene is TRBV29-1, the J gene TRBJ1-4, with 7 bases fitting TRBD1. Germline V gene lookup returns CDR1 SQVTM and CDR2 ANQGSEA. The V and J ends lost 7 bases and 8 bases, in that order; junction bases with no gene match: 10. This CDR3 spans 13 amino acids. In DNA form, the CDR3 reads TGCAGCGCCAAACAGGGGTCGGAGGAAAAACTGTTTTTT. It is translated as CSAKQGSEEKLFF.

This sequence joins TRBV18 and TRBJ1-1; D is unresolved. V was clipped by 3 bases and J by 0 bases, with 11 bases between them. This CDR3 spans 15 amino acids. Germline V gene data show CDR1 as KGHSH and CDR2 as LQKENI. CDR3 sequence (DNA): TGTGCCAGCTCACCCTCGGGCACCATGAACACTGAAGCTTTCTTT. Translating gives CASSPSGTMNTEAFF.

This chain connects TRBV4-2 to TRBJ2-5, with D perhaps TRBD2 (6 bases). The CDR3 consists of 15 residues. Germline V lookup: CDR1 LGHNA, CDR2 YNFKEQ. V dropped 0 bases and J dropped 2 bases, with 10 bases sitting between them. The DNA of the CDR3 is TGTGCCAGCAGCCAAGAACTAGCTAGGCAAGAGACCCAGTACTTC. Its translation is CASSQELARQETQYF.

The chain couples TRBV5-1 to TRBJ1-5; D is uncertain. Trimming took 2 bases from V and 3 from J, leaving 6 bases between them. This CDR3 has 13 residues. Germline V gives CDR1 SGHRS, CDR2 YFSETQ. CDR3 DNA sequence: TGCGCCAGCAGCTTCTCTATCAATCAGCCCCAGCATTTT. This gives the protein CASSFSINQPQHF.

The chain is built from TRBV7-9 and TRBJ2-5; 8 nucleotides agree with TRBD1. The CDR3 is 17 residues long. Germline loops: CDR1 SEHNR, CDR2 FQNEAQ (reference sequence). V was clipped by 4 bases and J by 4 bases; unmatched bases: 14. CDR3 residues: CASSSQGVAGTGETQYF. CDR3 DNA sequence: TGTGCCAGCAGCTCGCAAGGGGTGGCCGGGACAGGAGAGACCCAGTACTTC.

A few counts support this clone. The chain employs TRBV7-8 and TRBJ2-7, with D uncertain. This CDR3 region has 14 residues. The germline V gene encodes CDR1 SGHVS and CDR2 FQNEAQ. With 0 bases removed from V and 2 bases from J, the gap between germline ends came to 8 bases. The CDR3 DNA is TGTGCCAGCAGCTTAGCGCTCATCACCTACGAGCAGTACTTC. Amino acids: CASSLALITYEQYF. Full variable domain (missing parts from reference TRBV7-8 and TRBJ2-7): GAGVSQSPRYKVAKRGQDVALRCDPISGHVSLFWYQQALGQGPEFLTYFQNEAQLDKSGLPSDRFFAERPEGSVSTLKIQRTQQEDSAVYLCASSLALITYEQYFGPGTRLTVT.

The chain employs TRBV29-1 and TRBJ2-7, with 12 nucleotides matching TRBD1. The junction had 6 bases not matched to a gene; V was cut back by 4 bases and J by 5 bases. The germline CDR1 and CDR2 sequences are SQVTM and ANQGSEA. CDR3 length: 14 residues. CDR3 DNA: TGCAGCGTTGTATCCCGGGACAGGGGGCACGAGCAGTACTTC. Amino acids: CSVVSRDRGHEQYF.

The chain couples TRBV27 to TRBJ1-5; TRBD1 matches at 7 bases. The CDR3 has 14 residues. Unmatched junction bases numbered 4, after V lost 4 bases and J lost 4 bases. In germline, CDR1 is MNHEY, CDR2 SMNVEV (reference sequence). The CDR3, as DNA: TGTGCCAGCAGTTCGGACAGGATGAATCAGCCCCAGCATTTT. Translated: CASSSDRMNQPQHF.

V is TRBV5-1 and J is TRBJ2-6, with D uncertain. Germline CDR1 reads SGHRS; CDR2 reads YFSETQ. Trimming took 4 bases from V and 0 from J, leaving 5 bases between them. The CDR3 runs to 14 residues. The CDR3 loop is CASSPLSGANVLTF. As DNA, the CDR3 is TGCGCCAGCAGCCCCCTCTCTGGGGCCAACGTCCTGACTTTC.

This clone was found a few times. The chain employs TRBV7-8 and TRBJ2-2; the match to TRBD2 covers 9 bases. Losses at the gene ends were 1 base for V and 3 bases for J; bases not matched to a gene: 9. The CDR3 loop spans 18 amino acids. CDR1 and CDR2 from the germline V gene are SGHVS and FQNEAQ. The CDR3 DNA reads TGTGCCAGCAGCTTAGTGGGGACTAGCCGACCCCACACCGGGGAGCTGTTTTTT. Its protein is CASSLVGTSRPHTGELFF.

This chain uses TRBV2 with TRBJ1-4; D may be TRBD1 (5 bases). Germline V lookup: CDR1 SNHLY, CDR2 FYNNEI. The V gene lost 7 bases and the J gene lost 4 bases, with 13 bases spanning the gap. CDR3 length: 14 residues. The CDR3 is CASIQGSNNEKLFF. The CDR3 coding sequence is TGTGCCAGCATTCAGGGCTCCAATAATGAAAAACTGTTTTTT.

The chain carries TRBV15 and TRBJ2-5; D is unresolved. V lost 0 bases and J 7 bases, leaving 12 bases between the germline ends. Germline V gene lookup returns CDR1 LNHNV and CDR2 YYDKDF (reference sequence). CDR3 length: 14 residues. The CDR3 reads CATSRDKTSATQYF. In DNA form, the CDR3 reads TGTGCCACCAGCAGAGATAAGACCAGTGCGACCCAGTACTTC.

This clone was seen more than once but under ten times. The chain recombines TRBV11-2 with TRBJ2-7; TRBD1 agrees at 7 bases. Germline trimming cut 3 bases from V and 2 bases from J; bases unmatched to any gene: 10. Germline CDR1 and CDR2: SGHAT and FQNNGV. The CDR3 has 16 residues. CDR3 coding DNA: TGTGCCAGCAGCTTCGGACAGGCTGCTTCCCCCTACGAGCAGTACTTC. Its protein is CASSFGQAASPYEQYF.